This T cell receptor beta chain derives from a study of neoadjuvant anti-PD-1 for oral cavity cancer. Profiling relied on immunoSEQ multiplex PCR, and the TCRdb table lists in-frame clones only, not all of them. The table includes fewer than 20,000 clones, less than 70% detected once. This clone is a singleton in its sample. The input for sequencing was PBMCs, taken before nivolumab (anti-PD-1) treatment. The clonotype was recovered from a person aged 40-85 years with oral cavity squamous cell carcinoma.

The CDR3 coding sequence is TGTGCCATCAGTGAGTCGAATTCAGGTTTGAACACTGAAGCTTTCTTT. Its protein is CAISESNSGLNTEAFF. The genes are TRBV10-3 and TRBJ1-1, with no clear D. The CDR3 is made up of 16 amino acids. V was shortened by 0 bases and J by 0 bases, with 11 bases between the two germline ends. From germline, CDR1 is ENHRY and CDR2 SYGVKD.